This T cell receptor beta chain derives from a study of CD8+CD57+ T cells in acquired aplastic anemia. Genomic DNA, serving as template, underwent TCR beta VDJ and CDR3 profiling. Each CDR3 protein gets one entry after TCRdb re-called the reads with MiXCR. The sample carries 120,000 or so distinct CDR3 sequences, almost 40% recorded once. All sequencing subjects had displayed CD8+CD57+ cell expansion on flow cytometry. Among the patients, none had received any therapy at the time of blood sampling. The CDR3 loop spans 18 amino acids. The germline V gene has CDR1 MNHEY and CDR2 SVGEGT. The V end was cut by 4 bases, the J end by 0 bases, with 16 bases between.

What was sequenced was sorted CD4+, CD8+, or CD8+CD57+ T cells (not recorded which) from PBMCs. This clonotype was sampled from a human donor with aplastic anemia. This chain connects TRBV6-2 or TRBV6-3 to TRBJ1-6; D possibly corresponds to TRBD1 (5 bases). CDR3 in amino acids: CASSSGSPMSSYNSPLHF. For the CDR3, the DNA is TGTGCCAGCAGTTCAGGGAGTCCCATGAGCTCCTATAATTCACCCCTCCACTTT.